This T cell receptor (beta chain) was retrieved from a study of blood T cell repertoires in COVID-19. For the study at large: From T cells, B-cell-depleted T cells, or PBMCs came the material, which was cDNA or gDNA.

Original processing methods: Estimated nucleated cell counts came from reference gene primer amplification. Measured with immunoSEQ multiplex PCR; TCRdb has only the in-frame clones, and not every one. V and J calls and clone size follow that table, whereas D and trimming were derived from the DNA. Of 300,000 to 400,000 clones detected, around 90% appear once; the ten largest clones hold about 5.2%. There are 14 residues in the CDR3. The germline gives CDR1 LGHDT, CDR2 YNNKEL (reference sequence). Trimming removed 4 bases at V and 5 bases at J, with 14 bases between. Across about 22 US areas, participants ranged in age from about 18 to 90 years. Cohort assignment relied on participant-reported clinical history.

This receptor was obtained from a man in his sixties who had recovered from COVID-19. The sequencing input was PBMCs or T cells enriched from blood (not recorded which). This chain links TRBV3-1 (or the pseudogene TRBV3-2) with TRBJ1-2, with D tentatively TRBD1 (6 bases). The CDR3 DNA sequence: TGTGCCAGCAGCCCTACAGGGATTGGGTATGGCTACACCTTC. This translates into CASSPTGIGYGYTF.